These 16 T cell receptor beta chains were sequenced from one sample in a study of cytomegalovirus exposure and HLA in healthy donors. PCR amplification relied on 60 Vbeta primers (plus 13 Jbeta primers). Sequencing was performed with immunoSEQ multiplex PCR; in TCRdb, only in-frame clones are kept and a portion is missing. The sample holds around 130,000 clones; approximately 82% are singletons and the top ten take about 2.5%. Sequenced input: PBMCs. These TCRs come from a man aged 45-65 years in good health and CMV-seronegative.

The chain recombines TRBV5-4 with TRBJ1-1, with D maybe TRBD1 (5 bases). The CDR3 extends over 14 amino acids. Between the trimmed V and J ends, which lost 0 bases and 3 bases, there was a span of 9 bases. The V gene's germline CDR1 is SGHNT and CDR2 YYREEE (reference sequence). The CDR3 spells CASSLAGRDTEAFF. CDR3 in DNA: TGTGCCAGCAGCTTGGCCGGCAGGGACACTGAAGCTTTCTTT.

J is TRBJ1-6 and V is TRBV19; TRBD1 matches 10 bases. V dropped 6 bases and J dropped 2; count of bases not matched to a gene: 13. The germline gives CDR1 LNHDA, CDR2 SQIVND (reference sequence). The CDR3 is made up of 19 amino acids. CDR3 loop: CASSHQPGQGSPYNSPLHF. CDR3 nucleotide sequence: TGTGCCAGTAGCCACCAGCCGGGACAGGGGTCCCCCTATAATTCACCCCTCCACTTT.

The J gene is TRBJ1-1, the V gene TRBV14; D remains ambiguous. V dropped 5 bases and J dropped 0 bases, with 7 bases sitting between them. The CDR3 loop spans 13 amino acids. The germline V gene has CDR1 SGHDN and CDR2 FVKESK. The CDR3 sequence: CASSYGVNTEAFF. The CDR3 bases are TGTGCCAGCAGCTACGGAGTGAACACTGAAGCTTTCTTT.

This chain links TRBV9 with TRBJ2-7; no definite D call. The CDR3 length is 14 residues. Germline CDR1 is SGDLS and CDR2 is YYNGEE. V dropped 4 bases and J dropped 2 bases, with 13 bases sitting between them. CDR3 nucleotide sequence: TGTGCCAGCAGCCCCTCGGGTTCTCCCTACGAGCAGTACTTC. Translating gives CASSPSGSPYEQYF.

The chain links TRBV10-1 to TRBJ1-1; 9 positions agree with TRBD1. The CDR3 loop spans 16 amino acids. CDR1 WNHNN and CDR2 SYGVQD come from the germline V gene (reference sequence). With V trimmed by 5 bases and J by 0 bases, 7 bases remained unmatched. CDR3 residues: CASSRNTGGMNTEAFF. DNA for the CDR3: TGCGCCAGCAGTCGAAACACAGGGGGCATGAACACTGAAGCTTTCTTT.

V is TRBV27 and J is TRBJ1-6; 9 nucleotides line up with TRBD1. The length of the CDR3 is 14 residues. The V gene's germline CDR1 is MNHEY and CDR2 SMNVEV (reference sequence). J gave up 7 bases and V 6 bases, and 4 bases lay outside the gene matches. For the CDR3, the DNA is TGTGCCAGCAGAGTGACAGGGGGAAATTCACCCCTCCACTTT. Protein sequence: CASRVTGGNSPLHF.

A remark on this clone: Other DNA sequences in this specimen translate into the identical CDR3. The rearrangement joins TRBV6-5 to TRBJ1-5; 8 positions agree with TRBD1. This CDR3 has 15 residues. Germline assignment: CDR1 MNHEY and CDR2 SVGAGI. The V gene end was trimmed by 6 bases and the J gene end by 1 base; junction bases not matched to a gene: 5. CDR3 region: CASRSGTGSNQPQHF. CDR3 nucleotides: TGTGCCAGCAGGAGTGGGACAGGAAGCAATCAGCCCCAGCATTTT.

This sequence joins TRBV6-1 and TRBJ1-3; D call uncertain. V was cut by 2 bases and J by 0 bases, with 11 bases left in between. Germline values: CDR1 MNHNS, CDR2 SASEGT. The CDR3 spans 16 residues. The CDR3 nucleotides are TGTGCCAGCAGTGAACGCCAGGTAGTCTCTGGAAACACCATATATTTT. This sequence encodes CASSERQVVSGNTIYF.

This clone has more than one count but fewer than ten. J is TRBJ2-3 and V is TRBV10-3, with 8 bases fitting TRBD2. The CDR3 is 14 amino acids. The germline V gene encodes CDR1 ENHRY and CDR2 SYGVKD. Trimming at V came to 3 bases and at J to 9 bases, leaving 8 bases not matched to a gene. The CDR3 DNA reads TGTGCCATCAGTGAAACGGGGGGGCCTGTAACGCAGTATTTT. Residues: CAISETGGPVTQYF.

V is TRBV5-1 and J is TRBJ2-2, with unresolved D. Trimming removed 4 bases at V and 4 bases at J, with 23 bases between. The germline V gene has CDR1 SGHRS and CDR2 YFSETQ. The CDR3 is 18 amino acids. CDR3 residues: CASSPLPGLPSLTGELFF. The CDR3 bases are TGCGCCAGCAGCCCACTCCCGGGTTTACCCTCCCTCACCGGGGAGCTGTTTTTT.

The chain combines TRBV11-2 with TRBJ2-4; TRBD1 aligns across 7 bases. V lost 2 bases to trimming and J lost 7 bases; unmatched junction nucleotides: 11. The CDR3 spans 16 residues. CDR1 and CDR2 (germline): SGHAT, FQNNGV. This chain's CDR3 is CASSLSRGGSLNIQYF. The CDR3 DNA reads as TGTGCCAGCAGCTTAAGCCGAGGGGGCTCCCTGAACATTCAGTACTTC.

The CDR3 DNA reads as TGTGCCAGCAGCTTGTTTGTAGGACACTACGAGCAGTACTTC. This sequence encodes CASSLFVGHYEQYF. The chain is built from TRBV11-2 and TRBJ2-7; possible D gene TRBD1, 5 bases. Germline loops: CDR1 SGHAT, CDR2 FQNNGV. The length of the CDR3 is 14 residues. Trimming took 3 bases from V and 3 from J, leaving 12 bases between them.

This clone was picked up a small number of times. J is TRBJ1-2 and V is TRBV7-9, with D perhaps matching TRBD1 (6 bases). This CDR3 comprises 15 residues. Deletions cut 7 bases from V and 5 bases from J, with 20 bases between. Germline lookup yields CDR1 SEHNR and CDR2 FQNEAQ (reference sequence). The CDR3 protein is CASTPFRGADYGYTF. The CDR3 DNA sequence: TGTGCCAGCACCCCCTTTCGGGGGGCGGATTATGGCTACACCTTC.

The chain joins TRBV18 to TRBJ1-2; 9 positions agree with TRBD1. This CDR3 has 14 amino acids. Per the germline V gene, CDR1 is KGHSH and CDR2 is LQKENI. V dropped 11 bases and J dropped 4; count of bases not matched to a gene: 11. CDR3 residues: CASSGTGFGYGYTF. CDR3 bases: TGTGCCTCTTCCGGGACAGGGTTTGGCTATGGCTACACCTTC.

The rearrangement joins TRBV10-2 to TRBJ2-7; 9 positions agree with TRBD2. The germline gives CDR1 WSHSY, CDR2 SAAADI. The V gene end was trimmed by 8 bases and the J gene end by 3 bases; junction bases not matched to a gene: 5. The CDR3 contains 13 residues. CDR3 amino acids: CASRSTSGYEQYF. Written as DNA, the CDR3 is TGCGCCAGCCGTTCGACTAGCGGCTACGAGCAGTACTTC.

The CDR3 DNA reads as TGTGCCTGGAGGGGAACAGGTGCCTATGGCTACACCTTC. Its translation: CAWRGTGAYGYTF. The rearrangement joins TRBV30 to TRBJ1-2; D may be TRBD1 (5 bases). V shed 3 bases and J shed 4 bases, with 12 bases lying between them. Germline loops: CDR1 GTSNPN, CDR2 SVGIG (reference sequence). This CDR3 has 13 residues.